This T cell receptor (beta chain) was sequenced in a study of shared clonotypes between healthy human individuals. As for the study in general: The study used three CD4 naive, three CD4 memory, two CD8 naive and one CD8 memory plate per donor.

Terminally differentiated effector memory CD45RA+ cells were excluded from the naive CD8 cells, which were CD45RO-negative and positively selected for CCR7. The CDR3 runs 15 residues. Germline assignment: CDR1 SNHLY and CDR2 FYNNEI. Losses at the gene ends were 2 bases for V and 0 bases for J; bases not matched to a gene: 1. Profiling relied on immunoSEQ multiplex PCR, and the TCRdb table lists in-frame clones only, not all of them. This sample has around 1.9 million clones, with about 92% found just once. This chain connects TRBV2 to TRBJ2-1; 7 nucleotides match TRBD1. This TCR derives from a man aged 18-30 years in good health. Some clones in this sample may be carry-over from other donors' samples. Sequencing used naive CD8+ T cells from PBMCs. CDR3 loop: CASSERDSSYNEQFF. The CDR3 DNA follows: TGTGCCAGCAGTGAAAGGGACAGCTCCTACAATGAGCAGTTCTTC.